Following are 12 T cell receptor beta chains from one sample sequenced in a study of naive and memory T cell subsets. An oligonucleotide containing a UMI was ligated to the 3' end of TCR cDNA. Amplification of ligated cDNA took four PCR rounds with SP2 and nested alpha and beta constant primers. TCRdb re-derived calls from the 5' RACE reads in MiXCR, one entry per CDR3 protein. The profile covers 55,000 to 70,000 distinct CDR3 sequences, with about 7.2% appearing a single time and more than 9.5% taken by the ten largest. Receptor source: a male donor in good health.

The chain is built from TRBV5-1 and TRBJ2-1, with TRBD1 as a possible D gene (5 bases). The CDR3 length is 14 residues. The germline V gene has CDR1 SGHRS and CDR2 YFSETQ. Trimming shortened V by 2 bases and J by 3 bases, and 9 bases separated the two germline ends. In nucleotides, the CDR3 is TGCGCCAGCAGCTTTTCCGACAGCTACAATGAGCAGTTCTTC. It specifies CASSFSDSYNEQFF.

In its sample, this clonotype was seen many times. V and J are TRBV11-2 and TRBJ2-5; D is tentatively TRBD1 or TRBD2 (7 bases each). Trimming shortened V by 4 bases and J by 0 bases, and 12 bases separated the two germline ends. Germline CDR1 and CDR2: SGHAT and FQNNGV. The CDR3 consists of 15 residues. CDR3 coding DNA: TGTGCCAGCAGCTACCAGGGGGGGAACCAAGAGACCCAGTACTTC. Translating it yields CASSYQGGNQETQYF.

This clonotype appeared many times. The V gene is TRBV20-1, the J gene TRBJ1-6; D uncertain. The CDR3 runs to 14 residues. V was shortened by 6 bases and J by 0 bases, with 9 bases between the two germline ends. The germline gives CDR1 DFQATT, CDR2 SNEGSKA (reference sequence). CDR3 coding DNA: TGCAGTGCCAGGCAGAGCTCCTATAATTCACCCCTCCACTTT. Translating it yields CSARQSSYNSPLHF.

CDR3 in amino acids: CASSQGPPPASYEQYF. The DNA for the CDR3 is TGCGCCAGCAGCCAAGGCCCCCCTCCCGCCTCCTACGAGCAGTACTTC. This rearrangement joins TRBV4-1 to TRBJ2-7, with D uncertain. The V gene lost 1 base and the J gene lost 0 bases, with 13 bases spanning the gap. Germline lookup yields CDR1 MGHRA and CDR2 YSYEKL. The CDR3 is 16 amino acids.

The chain combines TRBV5-6 with TRBJ1-1; D not resolved. Germline CDR1 reads SGHDT; CDR2 reads YYEEEE. Deletions cut 4 bases from V and 0 bases from J, with 13 bases between. The CDR3 is 15 amino acids. CDR3 sequence reads: CASSDQFGLNTEAFF. The CDR3 DNA reads TGTGCCAGCAGCGATCAATTCGGACTGAACACTGAAGCTTTCTTT.

The J gene is TRBJ2-2, the V gene TRBV29-1; no firm D call. The CDR3 has 12 residues. Germline V CDR1 and CDR2: SQVTM, ANQGSEA. Trimming shortened V by 1 base and J by 2 bases, and 2 bases separated the two germline ends. The CDR3 DNA follows: TGCAGCGTTGAAGTTAACACCGGGGAGCTGTTTTTT. This sequence encodes CSVEVNTGELFF.

The chain is built from TRBV13 and TRBJ2-7; D assignment may be TRBD1 or TRBD2 (5 bases each). The germline CDR1 and CDR2 sequences are PRHDT and FYEKMQ (reference sequence). The V and J ends lost 5 bases and 4 bases respectively, with 18 bases between them. The CDR3 is 15 residues long. The DNA for the CDR3 is TGTGCCAGCAGCGGTCGGGGACCAGAACTTTACGAGCAGTACTTC. Translated, it gives CASSGRGPELYEQYF.

The chain has TRBV5-6 and TRBJ1-4, with TRBD1 as a possible D gene (6 bases). The CDR3 consists of 14 residues. Germline values: CDR1 SGHDT, CDR2 YYEEEE. Trimming stripped 4 bases from V and 5 bases from J, with 12 bases between. CDR3 protein: CASSLRGANEKLFF. The CDR3 DNA follows: TGTGCCAGCAGCCTTCGGGGGGCGAATGAAAAACTGTTTTTT.

Many counts were recorded for this clonotype. The genes are TRBV11-2 and TRBJ1-6; D possibly corresponds to TRBD1 (5 bases). The CDR3 covers 14 residues. The germline CDR1 and CDR2 sequences are SGHAT and FQNNGV. Trimming took off 0 bases at V and 7 bases at J, with 7 bases between the two ends. This CDR3 is CASSLETANSPLHF. The DNA of the CDR3 is TGTGCCAGCAGCTTAGAGACAGCAAATTCACCCCTCCACTTT.

The V call is TRBV5-1, the J call TRBJ2-1; the D gene is possibly TRBD2 (5 bases). V lost 2 bases to trimming and J lost 0 bases, with 15 bases between them. From germline, CDR1 is SGHRS and CDR2 YFSETQ. This CDR3 has 17 residues. CDR3 DNA: TGCGCCAGCAGCTTACTAGAACCCACTAGCTCCTACAATGAGCAGTTCTTC. Protein product: CASSLLEPTSSYNEQFF.

This clonotype has just a few counts. The chain couples TRBV12-3 or TRBV12-4 to TRBJ2-3, with D possibly TRBD2 on 6 matching bases. The CDR3 is made up of 14 amino acids. Trimming cost V 10 bases and J 4 bases, with 18 bases left between them. In nucleotides, the CDR3 is TGTGCCACCTCCGGCGGGGAGGTCGCAGATACGCAGTATTTT. Amino acid sequence: CATSGGEVADTQYF.

This clonotype was found a few times. The gene calls are TRBV7-9 and TRBJ2-3; a possible D gene is TRBD1 (5 bases). The CDR3 extends over 15 amino acids. Germline-derived CDR1 and CDR2 are SEHNR and FQNEAQ (reference sequence). The germline V and J ends were trimmed by 3 bases and 0 bases, with 10 bases remaining between them. In DNA, the CDR3 is TGTGCCAGCAGCTTTCGAGACAGCAGCACAGATACGCAGTATTTT. This codes for CASSFRDSSTDTQYF.